A selection of T cell receptor beta chains follows, all from one sample in a study of blood T cell repertoires in COVID-19. Assay used: immunoSEQ multiplex PCR; TCRdb lists only in-frame clones, some missing. Here the sample spans about 83,000 clones, more than 85% being singletons. Sequencing used peripheral blood. These receptor sequences come from an elderly man with active or convalescent COVID-19. CDR3s include the opening cysteine and the closing phenylalanine or tryptophan. The D gene is left open where the match is weak. Clone size appears in some rows only: once, few, many, or a class for an expanded clone.

j_call d_call clone_size v_call cdr3_nt cdr3_aa
TRBJ2-1 TRBD1 NA TRBV5-1 TGCGCCAGCAGCATTCAGGGGGATAGCTCCTACAATGAGCAGTTCTTC CASSIQGDSSYNEQFF
TRBJ1-5 NA NA TRBV10-1 TGCGCCAGCAGCGACAGGATGGGACAGCCCCAGCATTTT CASSDRMGQPQHF
TRBJ1-2 NA NA TRBV19 TGTGCCAGTAGGAGCGGGACAAGGAGCTACACCTTC CASRSGTRSYTF
TRBJ2-3 NA NA TRBV7-3 TGTGCCAGCAGCTTAGTAGCGGCCACAGATACGCAGTATTTT CASSLVAATDTQYF
TRBJ1-1 NA NA TRBV11-1 TGTGCCAGCAGCTTAACGGCAGGAAGTACTGAAGCTTTCTTT CASSLTAGSTEAFF
TRBJ2-4 TRBD1 NA TRBV7-2 TGTGCCAGCAGCCCCCCAAGACAGGGAAAAAACATTCAGTACTTC CASSPPRQGKNIQYF
TRBJ2-2 NA NA TRBV6-5 TGTGCCACCCAGGGGAACACCGGGGAGCTGTTTTTT CATQGNTGELFF
TRBJ1-5 NA NA TRBV4-1 TGCGCCAGCAGCCAAGATCTGGGGGGGCCGTATCAGCCCCAGCATTTT CASSQDLGGPYQPQHF
TRBJ2-1 TRBD1 NA TRBV5-1 TGCGCCAGCAGCTTCGGGACAGGACGGTACAATGAGCAGTTCTTC CASSFGTGRYNEQFF
TRBJ2-3 NA once TRBV7-9 TGTGCCAGCAGCCCCGCGGGCCCGGCAGATACGCAGTATTTT CASSPAGPADTQYF
TRBJ2-1 TRBD2 NA TRBV9 TGTGCCAGCAGCCCCCATGGCGGGAGGCCAGGTTACAATGAGCAGTTCTTC CASSPHGGRPGYNEQFF
TRBJ1-2 TRBD1 NA TRBV7-9 TGTGCCAGCAGGGACCCGGGACAGGGATCCTATGGCTACACCTTC CASRDPGQGSYGYTF
TRBJ1-1 NA NA TRBV19 TGTGCCAGTGTTGCGCAGGCCCTCACTGAAGCTTTCTTT CASVAQALTEAFF
TRBJ1-3 TRBD1 NA TRBV14 TGTGCCAGCAGCCCAGCCCTGACAGGGGGCCACTCTGGAAACACCATATATTTT CASSPALTGGHSGNTIYF
TRBJ2-1 TRBD2 NA TRBV7-9 TGTGCCAGCAGCTTAGGGTCCCTAGCGGGAGATTATGAGCAGTTCTTC CASSLGSLAGDYEQFF
TRBJ1-6 NA NA TRBV2 TGTGCCAGCAGAACACAGGGTTCGGATTCACCCCTCCACTTT CASRTQGSDSPLHF
TRBJ2-2 NA NA TRBV7-3 TGTGCCAGCAGTAGCGGTCCTCATGTCACCGGGGAGCTGTTTTTT CASSSGPHVTGELFF
TRBJ1-2 NA NA TRBV11-2 TGTGCCAGCAGCCTGCCCCCGCCAGGGAACTATGGCTACACCTTC CASSLPPPGNYGYTF
TRBJ1-5 TRBD1 NA TRBV4-2 TGTGCCAGCAGCCAATTGAGGGACAGAAATCAGCCCCAGCATTTT CASSQLRDRNQPQHF
TRBJ1-2 TRBD1 once TRBV27 TGTGCCAGCAGTAAGACTCCGGGACAGGTTATTCGTAACTATGGCTACACCTTC CASSKTPGQVIRNYGYTF
TRBJ1-1 NA once TRBV18 TGTGCCAGCTCACCCACAGGGAACACTGAAGCTTTCTTT CASSPTGNTEAFF
TRBJ2-2 NA few TRBV10-1 TGCGCCAGCAGTGCTGGAGGCACCAACACCGGGGAGCTGTTTTTT CASSAGGTNTGELFF
TRBJ2-2 NA NA TRBV27 TGTGCCAGCAGTTTAACGCTCCGGGTCCTCAACACCGGGGAGCTGTTTTTT CASSLTLRVLNTGELFF
TRBJ2-2 NA NA TRBV18 TGTGCCAGCTCAAAATTGGAGACCGGGGAGCTGTTTTTT CASSKLETGELFF
TRBJ1-1 NA NA TRBV9 TGTGCCAGCAGCGTAGCGGTGAACACTGAAGCTTTCTTT CASSVAVNTEAFF
TRBJ2-5 TRBD2 NA TRBV18 TGTGCCAGCTCACGGACTAGCGGGAGCCAAGAGACCCAGTACTTC CASSRTSGSQETQYF